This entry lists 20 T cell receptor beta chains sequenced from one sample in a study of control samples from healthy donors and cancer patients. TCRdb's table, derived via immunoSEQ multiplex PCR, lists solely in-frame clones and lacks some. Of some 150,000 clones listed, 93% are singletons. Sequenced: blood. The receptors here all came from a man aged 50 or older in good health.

The CDR3 loop is CASIGKGNTEAFF. In DNA, the CDR3 is TGTGCCAGCATTGGGAAGGGGAACACTGAAGCTTTCTTT. V usage is TRBV6-5 and J usage is TRBJ1-1; no reliable D call. The CDR3 sequence is 13 residues long. V was cut by 7 bases and J by 1 base, with 10 bases left in between. Germline lookup yields CDR1 MNHEY and CDR2 SVGAGI.

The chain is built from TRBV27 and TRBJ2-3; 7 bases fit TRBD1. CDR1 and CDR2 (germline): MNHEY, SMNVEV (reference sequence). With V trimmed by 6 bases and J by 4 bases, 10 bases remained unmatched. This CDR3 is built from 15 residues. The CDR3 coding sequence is TGTGCCAGCAGCCACAGGGGAGACCCTTCAGATACGCAGTATTTT. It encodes CASSHRGDPSDTQYF.

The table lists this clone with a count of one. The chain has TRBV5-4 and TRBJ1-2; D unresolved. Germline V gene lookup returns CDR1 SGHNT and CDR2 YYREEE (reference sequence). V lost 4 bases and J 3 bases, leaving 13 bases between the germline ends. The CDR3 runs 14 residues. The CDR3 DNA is TGTGCCAGCAGCAGCGAAGGGAACTACTATGGCTACACCTTC. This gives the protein CASSSEGNYYGYTF.

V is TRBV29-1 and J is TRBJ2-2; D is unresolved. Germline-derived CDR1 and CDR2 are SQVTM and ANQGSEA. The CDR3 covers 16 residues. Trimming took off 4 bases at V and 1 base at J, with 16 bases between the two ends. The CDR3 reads CSVVFGSRRNTGELFF. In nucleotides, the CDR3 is TGCAGCGTTGTATTTGGTTCCAGGAGGAACACCGGGGAGCTGTTTTTT.

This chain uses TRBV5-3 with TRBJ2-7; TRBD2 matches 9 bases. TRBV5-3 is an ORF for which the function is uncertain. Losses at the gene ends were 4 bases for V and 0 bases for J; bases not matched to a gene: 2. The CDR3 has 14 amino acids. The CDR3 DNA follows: TGTGCCAGAAGCAAAGCGGGAGGCTCCTACGAGCAGTACTTC. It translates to CARSKAGGSYEQYF.

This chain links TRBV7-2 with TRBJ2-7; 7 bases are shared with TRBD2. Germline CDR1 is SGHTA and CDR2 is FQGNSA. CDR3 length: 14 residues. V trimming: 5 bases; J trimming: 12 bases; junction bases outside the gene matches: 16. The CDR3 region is CASSEPGLKPGRYF. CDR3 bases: TGTGCCAGCAGCGAACCGGGACTAAAGCCGGGGCGGTACTTC.

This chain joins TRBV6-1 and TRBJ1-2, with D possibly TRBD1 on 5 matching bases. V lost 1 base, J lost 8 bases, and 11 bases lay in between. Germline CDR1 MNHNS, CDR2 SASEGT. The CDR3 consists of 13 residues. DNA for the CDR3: TGTGCCAGCAGTGAAGAGAAGGGGCTAGGCTACACCTTC. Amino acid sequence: CASSEEKGLGYTF.

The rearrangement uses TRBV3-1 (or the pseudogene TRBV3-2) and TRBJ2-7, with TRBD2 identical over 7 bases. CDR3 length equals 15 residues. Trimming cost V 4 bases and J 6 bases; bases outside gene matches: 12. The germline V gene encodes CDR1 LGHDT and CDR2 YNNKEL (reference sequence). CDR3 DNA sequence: TGTGCCAGCAGCCGAATGGGCGCTAGCGGAGTCGAGCAGTACTTC. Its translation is CASSRMGASGVEQYF.

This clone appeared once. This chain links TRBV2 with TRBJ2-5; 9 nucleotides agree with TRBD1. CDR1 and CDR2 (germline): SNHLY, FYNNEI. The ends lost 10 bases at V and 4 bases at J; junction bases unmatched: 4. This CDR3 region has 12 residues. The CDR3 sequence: CATGTGLETQYF. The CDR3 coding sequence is TGTGCCACAGGGACAGGGCTAGAGACCCAGTACTTC. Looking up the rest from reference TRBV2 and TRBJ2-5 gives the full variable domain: EPEVTQTPSHQVTQMGQEVILRCVPISNHLYFYWYRQILGQKVEFLVSFYNNEISEKSEIFDDQFSVERPDGSNFTLKIRSTKLEDSAMYFCATGTGLETQYFGPGTRLLVL.

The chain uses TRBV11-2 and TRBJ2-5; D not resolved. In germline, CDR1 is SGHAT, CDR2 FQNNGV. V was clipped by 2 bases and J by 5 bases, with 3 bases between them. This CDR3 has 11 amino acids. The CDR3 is CASSLMETQYF. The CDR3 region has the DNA TGTGCCAGCAGCTTAATGGAGACCCAGTACTTC.

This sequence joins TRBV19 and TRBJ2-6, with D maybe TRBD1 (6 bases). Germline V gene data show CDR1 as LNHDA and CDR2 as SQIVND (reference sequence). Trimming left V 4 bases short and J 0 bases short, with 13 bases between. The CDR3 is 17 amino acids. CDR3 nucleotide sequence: TGTGCCAGTAGTACCCAGGGGATAAGCTCTGGGGCCAACGTCCTGACTTTC. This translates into CASSTQGISSGANVLTF.

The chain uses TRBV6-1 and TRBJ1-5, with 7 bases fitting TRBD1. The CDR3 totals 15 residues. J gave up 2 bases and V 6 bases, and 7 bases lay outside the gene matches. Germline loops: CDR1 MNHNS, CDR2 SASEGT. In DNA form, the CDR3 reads TGTGCCAGCAGCGTGGGGCAGGGGGGCAATCAGCCCCAGCATTTT. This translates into CASSVGQGGNQPQHF.

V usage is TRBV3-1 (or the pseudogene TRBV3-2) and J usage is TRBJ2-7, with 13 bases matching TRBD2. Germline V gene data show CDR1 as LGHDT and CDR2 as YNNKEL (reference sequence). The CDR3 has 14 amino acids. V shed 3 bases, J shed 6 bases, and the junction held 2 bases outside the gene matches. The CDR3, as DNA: TGTGCCAGCAGCCATGGGACTAGCGGGATCGAGCAGTACTTC. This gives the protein CASSHGTSGIEQYF.

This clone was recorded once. The CDR3 here is CASSPTIYSYEQYF. As DNA, the CDR3 is TGTGCCAGCAGCCCTACTATCTACTCCTACGAGCAGTACTTC. The gene calls are TRBV9 and TRBJ2-7; D unresolved. The CDR3 runs 14 residues. V was shortened by 4 bases and J by 0 bases, with 11 bases between the two germline ends. The germline V gene encodes CDR1 SGDLS and CDR2 YYNGEE.

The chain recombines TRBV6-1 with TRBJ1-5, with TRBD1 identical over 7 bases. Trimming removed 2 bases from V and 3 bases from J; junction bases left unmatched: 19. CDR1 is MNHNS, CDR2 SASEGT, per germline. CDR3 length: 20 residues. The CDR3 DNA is TGTGCCAGCAGTGAATCCGAAAGATTTTGGAGACAGGGCCTCAATCAGCCCCAGCATTTT. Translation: CASSESERFWRQGLNQPQHF.

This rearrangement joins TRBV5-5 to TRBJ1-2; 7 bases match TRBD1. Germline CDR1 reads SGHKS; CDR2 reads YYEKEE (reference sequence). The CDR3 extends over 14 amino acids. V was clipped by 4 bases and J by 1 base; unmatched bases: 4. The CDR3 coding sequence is TGTGCCAGCAGCCCCCGGGACAGTAACTATGGCTACACCTTC. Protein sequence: CASSPRDSNYGYTF.

CDR3 in DNA: TGTGCCAGCAGTTTAGAGGCCTGGACCTTGAACACTGAAGCTTTCTTT. Its protein product is CASSLEAWTLNTEAFF. The chain couples TRBV27 to TRBJ1-1; D remains ambiguous. The germline V gene has CDR1 MNHEY and CDR2 SMNVEV (reference sequence). CDR3 length: 16 residues. V gave up 2 bases and J gave up 0 bases, with 13 bases separating them.

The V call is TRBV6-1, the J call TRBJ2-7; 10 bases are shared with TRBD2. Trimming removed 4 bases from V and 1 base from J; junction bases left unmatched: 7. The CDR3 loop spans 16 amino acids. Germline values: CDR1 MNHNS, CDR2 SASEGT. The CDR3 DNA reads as TGTGCCAGCAGTGGAACTAGCGGGATTTTTTCCTACGAGCAGTACTTC. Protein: CASSGTSGIFSYEQYF.

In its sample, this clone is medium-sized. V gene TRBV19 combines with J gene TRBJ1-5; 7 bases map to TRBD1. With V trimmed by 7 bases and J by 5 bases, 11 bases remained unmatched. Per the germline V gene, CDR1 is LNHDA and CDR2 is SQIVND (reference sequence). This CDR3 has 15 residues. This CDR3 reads CASTEVGRGHQPQHF. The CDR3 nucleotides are TGTGCCAGTACCGAGGTTGGGAGGGGGCATCAGCCCCAGCATTTT.

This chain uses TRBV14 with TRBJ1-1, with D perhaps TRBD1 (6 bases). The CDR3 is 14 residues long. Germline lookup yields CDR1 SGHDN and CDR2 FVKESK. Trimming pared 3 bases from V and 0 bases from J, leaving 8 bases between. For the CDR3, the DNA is TGTGCCAGCAGCCAGACAGGCGTGAACACTGAAGCTTTCTTT. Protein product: CASSQTGVNTEAFF.